The 8 T cell receptor beta chains listed next were all sequenced from one sample in a study of blood T cell repertoires in COVID-19. TCRdb keeps only in-frame clones here, not all; method: immunoSEQ multiplex PCR. Of 200,000 to 250,000 clones listed, about 90% are singletons. The specimen sequenced was PBMCs or T cells enriched from blood (not recorded which). These receptor sequences come from a woman aged 30 to 39 who had been exposed to COVID-19.

This chain joins TRBV6-6 and TRBJ2-3, with 7 bases that match TRBD2. CDR1 is MNHNY, CDR2 SVGAGI, per germline (reference sequence). Trimming at V came to 2 bases and at J to 0 bases, leaving 5 bases not matched to a gene. The CDR3 has 16 residues. As DNA, the CDR3 is TGTGCCAGCAGTTACGGGCTAGCGGCTAGCACAGATACGCAGTATTTT. This encodes CASSYGLAASTDTQYF.

The V call is TRBV11-2, the J call TRBJ2-1; D unresolved. CDR1 and CDR2 (germline): SGHAT, FQNNGV. Trimming removed 6 bases at V and 6 bases at J, with 21 bases between. The CDR3 totals 16 residues. Here the CDR3 DNA reads TGTGCCAGCAGACAGACCCCAGAAATAACCCCCAATGAGCAGTTCTTC. Protein: CASRQTPEITPNEQFF.

The gene calls are TRBV4-2 and TRBJ2-1; 13 bases map to TRBD2. Per the germline V gene, CDR1 is LGHNA and CDR2 is YNFKEQ. V shed 2 bases and J 5 bases; nucleotides not matched to a gene: 18. The CDR3 sequence is 21 residues long. As DNA, the CDR3 is TGTGCCAGCAGCCAACCTTCTCCCGGGACTAGCGGGATCGTTAGTCACAATGAGCAGTTCTTC. Its translation is CASSQPSPGTSGIVSHNEQFF.

J is TRBJ1-2 and V is TRBV5-6, with 7 bases identical to TRBD1. J gave up 2 bases and V 3 bases, and 13 bases lay outside the gene matches. Germline CDR1 and CDR2: SGHDT and YYEEEE. The CDR3 runs 17 residues. The CDR3 region has the DNA TGTGCCAGCAGCTCGACAGGGATTGTTTTGGGGAACTATGGCTACACCTTC. It is translated as CASSSTGIVLGNYGYTF.

The chain combines TRBV11-2 with TRBJ2-7; TRBD2 might be the D (5 bases). V lost 5 bases to trimming and J lost 4 bases, with 18 bases between them. This CDR3 has 15 amino acids. Germline loops: CDR1 SGHAT, CDR2 FQNNGV. The CDR3 sequence: CASSISVPPRYEQYF. The CDR3 DNA reads TGTGCCAGCAGCATTAGCGTCCCCCCTAGGTACGAGCAGTACTTC.

The J gene is TRBJ2-1, the V gene TRBV5-1; possible D gene TRBD2, 5 bases. Trimming pared 0 bases from V and 5 bases from J, leaving 15 bases between. The CDR3 covers 16 residues. Germline V gene sequence: CDR1 SGHRS, CDR2 YFSETQ. The CDR3 loop is CASSLGSPSYHNEQFF. CDR3 DNA: TGCGCCAGCAGCTTGGGGTCTCCTAGCTACCACAATGAGCAGTTCTTC.

This chain connects TRBV9 to TRBJ2-7; D may be TRBD2 (5 bases). Trimming shortened V by 4 bases and J by 0 bases, and 11 bases separated the two germline ends. From germline, CDR1 is SGDLS and CDR2 YYNGEE. The CDR3 spans 14 residues. CDR3 DNA: TGTGCCAGCAGCCCTCGACTACGCTCCTACGAGCAGTACTTC. Translated, it gives CASSPRLRSYEQYF.

The chain combines TRBV28 with TRBJ1-2; maybe TRBD1 (5 bases). The CDR3 is 12 residues long. Germline CDR1 reads MDHEN; CDR2 reads SYDVKM. V was pared by 5 bases and J by 7 bases, with 11 bases between. The CDR3 loop is CASSPQGFGYTF. The CDR3, as DNA: TGTGCCAGCAGTCCCCAGGGTTTTGGCTACACCTTC.